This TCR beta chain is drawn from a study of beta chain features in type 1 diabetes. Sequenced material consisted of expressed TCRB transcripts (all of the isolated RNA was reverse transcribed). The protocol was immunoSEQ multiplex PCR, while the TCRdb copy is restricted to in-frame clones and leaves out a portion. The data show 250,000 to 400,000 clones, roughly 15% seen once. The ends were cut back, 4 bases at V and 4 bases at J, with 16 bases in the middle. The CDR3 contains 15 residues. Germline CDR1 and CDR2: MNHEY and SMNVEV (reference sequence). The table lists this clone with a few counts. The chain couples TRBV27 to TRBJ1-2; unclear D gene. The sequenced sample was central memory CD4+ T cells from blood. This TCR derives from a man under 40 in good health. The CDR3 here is CASSSPSSEGYGYTF. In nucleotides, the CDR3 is TGTGCCAGCAGTTCTCCAAGCTCTGAGGGCTATGGCTACACCTTC.